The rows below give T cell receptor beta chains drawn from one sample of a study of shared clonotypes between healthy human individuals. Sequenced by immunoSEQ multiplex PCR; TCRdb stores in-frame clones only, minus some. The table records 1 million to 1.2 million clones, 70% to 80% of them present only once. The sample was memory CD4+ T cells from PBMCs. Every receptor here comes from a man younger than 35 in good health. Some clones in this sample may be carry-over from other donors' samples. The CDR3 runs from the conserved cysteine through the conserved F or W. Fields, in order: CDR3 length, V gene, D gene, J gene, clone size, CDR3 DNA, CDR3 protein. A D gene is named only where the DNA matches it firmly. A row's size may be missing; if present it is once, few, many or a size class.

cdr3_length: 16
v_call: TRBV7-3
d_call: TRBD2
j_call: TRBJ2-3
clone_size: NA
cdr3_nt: TGTGCCAGCAGCTTAAGCGCTGGACTAGCGGAAGATACGCAGTATTTT
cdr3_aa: CASSLSAGLAEDTQYF

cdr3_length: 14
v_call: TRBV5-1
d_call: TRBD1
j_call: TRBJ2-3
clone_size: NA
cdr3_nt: TGCGCCAGCAGCGACGGGACAGGGAGCAATACGCAGTATTTT
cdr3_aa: CASSDGTGSNTQYF

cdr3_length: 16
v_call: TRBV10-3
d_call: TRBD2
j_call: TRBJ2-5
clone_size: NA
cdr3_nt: TGTGCCATCAGTGACGAGGGACTAGCGGACCAAGAGACCCAGTACTTC
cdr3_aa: CAISDEGLADQETQYF

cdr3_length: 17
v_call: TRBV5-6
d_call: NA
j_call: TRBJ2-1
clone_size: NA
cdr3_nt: TGTGCCAGCAGCCAAAACAACAGGGGAGGCTCCTACAATGAGCAGTTCTTC
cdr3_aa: CASSQNNRGGSYNEQFF

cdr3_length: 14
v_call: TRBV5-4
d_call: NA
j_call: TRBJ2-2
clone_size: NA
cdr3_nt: TGTGCCAGCAGCTTGGAGTCGACGGCCGGGGAGCTGTTTTTT
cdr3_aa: CASSLESTAGELFF

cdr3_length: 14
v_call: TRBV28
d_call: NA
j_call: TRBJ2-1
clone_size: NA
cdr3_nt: TGTGCCAGCCGAGACAGAAGCTCCTACAATGAGCAGTTCTTC
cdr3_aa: CASRDRSSYNEQFF

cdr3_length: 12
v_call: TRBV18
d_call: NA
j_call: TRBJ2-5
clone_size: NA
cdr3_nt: TGTGCCAGCTCCGGGAATCAAGAGACCCAGTACTTC
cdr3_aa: CASSGNQETQYF

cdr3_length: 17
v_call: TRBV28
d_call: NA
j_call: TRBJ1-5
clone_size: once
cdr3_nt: TGTGCCAGCAGTTCCAAGACGGCGTCTTATAGCAATCAGCCCCAGCATTTT
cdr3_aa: CASSSKTASYSNQPQHF

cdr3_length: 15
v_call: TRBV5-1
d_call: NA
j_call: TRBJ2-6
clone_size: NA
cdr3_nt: TGCGCCAGCAGGCGGGTGATCTCTGGGGCCAACGTCCTGACTTTC
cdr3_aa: CASRRVISGANVLTF

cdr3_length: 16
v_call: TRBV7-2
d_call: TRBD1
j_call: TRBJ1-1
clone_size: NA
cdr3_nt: TGTGCCAGCAGCCAATCGCGGGGACAGGCGAACACTGAAGCTTTCTTT
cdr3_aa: CASSQSRGQANTEAFF

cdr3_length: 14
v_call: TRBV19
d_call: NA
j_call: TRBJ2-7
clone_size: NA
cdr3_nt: TGTGCCAGTAGTATTCTCGGGAACTCCTACGAGCAGTACTTC
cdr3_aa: CASSILGNSYEQYF

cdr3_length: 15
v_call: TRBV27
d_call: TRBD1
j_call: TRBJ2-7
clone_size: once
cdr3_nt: TGTGCCAGCAGTCCCGCCGACAGGGTCTCCTACGAGCAGTACTTC
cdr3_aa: CASSPADRVSYEQYF

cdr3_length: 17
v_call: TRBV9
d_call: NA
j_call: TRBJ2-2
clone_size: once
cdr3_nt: TGTGCCAGCAGCGTAGCTAGCTTCCTGGGTACGACCGGGGAGCTGTTTTTT
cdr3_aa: CASSVASFLGTTGELFF

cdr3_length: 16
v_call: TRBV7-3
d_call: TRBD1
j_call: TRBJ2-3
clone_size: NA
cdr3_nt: TGTGCCAGCAGCCCCCGACAGGGGGGTGTGACAGATACGCAGTATTTT
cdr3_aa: CASSPRQGGVTDTQYF

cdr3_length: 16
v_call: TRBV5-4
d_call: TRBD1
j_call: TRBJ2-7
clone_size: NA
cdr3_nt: TGTGCCAGCAGCCCCATTCAGGGGACAGGGCGAAGTGAGCAGTACTTC
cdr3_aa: CASSPIQGTGRSEQYF

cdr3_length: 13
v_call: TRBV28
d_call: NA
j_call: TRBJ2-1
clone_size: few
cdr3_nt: TGTGCCAGCAGTTTCCCCCAAGGTGGACAGCAGTTCTTC
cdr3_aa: CASSFPQGGQQFF

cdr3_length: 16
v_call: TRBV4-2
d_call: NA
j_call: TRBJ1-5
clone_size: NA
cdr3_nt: TGTGCCAGCAGCCAGTCGACGGGAGCTGGCGATCAGCCCCAGCATTTT
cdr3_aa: CASSQSTGAGDQPQHF

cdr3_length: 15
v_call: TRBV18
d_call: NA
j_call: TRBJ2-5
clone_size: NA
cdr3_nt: TGTGCCAGCTCACCTACCTGGGGCAGCCAAGAGACCCAGTACTTC
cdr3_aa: CASSPTWGSQETQYF

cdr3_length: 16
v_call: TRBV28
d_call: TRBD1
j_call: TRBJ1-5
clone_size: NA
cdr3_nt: TGTGCCAGCAGTTTCCCGACAGGGGTTAGCAATCAGCCCCAGCATTTT
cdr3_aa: CASSFPTGVSNQPQHF

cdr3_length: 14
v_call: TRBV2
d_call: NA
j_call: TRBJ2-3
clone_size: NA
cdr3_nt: TGTGCCAGCAGTGAATCTCAGGGAACAGATACGCAGTATTTT
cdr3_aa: CASSESQGTDTQYF

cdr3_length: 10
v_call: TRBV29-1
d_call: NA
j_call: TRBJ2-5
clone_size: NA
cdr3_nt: TGCAGCATAAAACAAGAGACCCAGTACTTC
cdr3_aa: CSIKQETQYF

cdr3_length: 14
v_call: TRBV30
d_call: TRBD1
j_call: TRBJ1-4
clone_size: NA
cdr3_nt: TGTGCCTGGGACGCCGGGACAGGTACTGAAAAACTGTTTTTT
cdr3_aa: CAWDAGTGTEKLFF

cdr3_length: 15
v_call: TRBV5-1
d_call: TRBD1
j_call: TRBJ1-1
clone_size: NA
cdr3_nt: TGCGCCAGCAGTCTATCCGGGACAGGGGAGACTGAAGCTTTCTTT
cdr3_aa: CASSLSGTGETEAFF

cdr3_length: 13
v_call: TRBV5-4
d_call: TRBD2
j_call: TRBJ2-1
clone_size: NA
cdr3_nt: TGTGCCAGCAGCGTTGGGACTAGGGAGGAGCAGTTCTTC
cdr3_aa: CASSVGTREEQFF

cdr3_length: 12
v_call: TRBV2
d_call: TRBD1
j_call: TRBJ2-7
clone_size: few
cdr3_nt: TGTGCCAGCAGTGAGTTGGGACAGGGTATTCACTTC
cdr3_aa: CASSELGQGIHF

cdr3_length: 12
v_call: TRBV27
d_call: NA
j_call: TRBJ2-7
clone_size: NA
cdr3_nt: TGTGCCAGCAGCCGCCCTGGGGGCGAGCAGTACTTC
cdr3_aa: CASSRPGGEQYF

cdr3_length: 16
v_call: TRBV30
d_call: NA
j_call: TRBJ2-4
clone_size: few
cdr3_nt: TGTGCCTGGAGTGGGGGCCTGGGTTTAGCCAAAAACATTCAGTACTTC
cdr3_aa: CAWSGGLGLAKNIQYF

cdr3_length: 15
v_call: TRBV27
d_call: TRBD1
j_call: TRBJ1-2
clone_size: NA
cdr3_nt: TGTGCCAGCAGTTTGGGACAGACCGCTCTCGAAGGCTACACCTTC
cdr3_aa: CASSLGQTALEGYTF

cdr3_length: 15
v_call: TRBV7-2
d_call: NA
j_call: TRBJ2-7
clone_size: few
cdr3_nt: TGTGCCAGCAGCTCCCCGGGAAATAACCTCGGCGAGCAGTACTTC
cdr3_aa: CASSSPGNNLGEQYF

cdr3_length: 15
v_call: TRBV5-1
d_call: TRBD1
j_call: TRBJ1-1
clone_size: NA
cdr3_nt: TGCGCCAGCAGCTCGACAGGGGCGGGGGGCACTGAAGCTTTCTTT
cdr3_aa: CASSSTGAGGTEAFF

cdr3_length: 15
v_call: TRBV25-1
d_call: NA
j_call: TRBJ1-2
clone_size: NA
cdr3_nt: TGTGCCAGCAGTGAGACCTCGCCCCCTTACTATGGCTACACCTTC
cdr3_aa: CASSETSPPYYGYTF

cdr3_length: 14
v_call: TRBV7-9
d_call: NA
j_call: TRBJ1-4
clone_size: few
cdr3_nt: TGTGCCAGCAGCCTACAAGTTGGGGGTGAAAAACTGTTTTTT
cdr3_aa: CASSLQVGGEKLFF

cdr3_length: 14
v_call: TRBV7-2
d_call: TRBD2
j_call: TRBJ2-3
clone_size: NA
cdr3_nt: TGTGCCAGCAGGATATGGACTAGCGGGAGGGCCGGGTATTTT
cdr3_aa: CASRIWTSGRAGYF

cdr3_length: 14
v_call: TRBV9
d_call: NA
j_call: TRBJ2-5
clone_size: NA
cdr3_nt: TGTGCCAGCAGTCCTCGGGACTCTCAAGAGACCCAGTACTTC
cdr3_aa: CASSPRDSQETQYF

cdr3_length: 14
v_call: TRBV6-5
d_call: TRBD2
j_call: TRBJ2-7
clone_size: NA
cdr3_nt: TGTGCCAGCAGTAGGTCTAGCGGGGACTACGAGCAGTACTTC
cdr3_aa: CASSRSSGDYEQYF

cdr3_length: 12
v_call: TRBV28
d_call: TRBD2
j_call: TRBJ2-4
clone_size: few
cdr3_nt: TGTGCCAGCAGGCCCTCGGGAGGCATTCAGTACTTC
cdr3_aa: CASRPSGGIQYF

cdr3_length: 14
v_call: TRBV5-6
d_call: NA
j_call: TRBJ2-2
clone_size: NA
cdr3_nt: TGTGCCAGCAGCGCGCGGGAGAACACCGGGGAGCTGTTTTTT
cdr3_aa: CASSARENTGELFF

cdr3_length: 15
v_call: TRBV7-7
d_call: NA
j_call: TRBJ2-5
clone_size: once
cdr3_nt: TGTGCCAGCAGCTTTCAGGCAGGGGATGGAGAGACCCAGTACTTC
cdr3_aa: CASSFQAGDGETQYF

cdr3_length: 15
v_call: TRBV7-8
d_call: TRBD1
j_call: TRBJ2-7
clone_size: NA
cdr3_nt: TGTGCCAGCAGCTACTCCGGGACAGGGGAACTCGAGCAGTACTTC
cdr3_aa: CASSYSGTGELEQYF

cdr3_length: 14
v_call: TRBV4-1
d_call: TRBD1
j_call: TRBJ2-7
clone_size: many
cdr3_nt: TGCGCCAGCAGCCACCGGGACAGGTCCTACGAGCAGTACTTC
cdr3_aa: CASSHRDRSYEQYF

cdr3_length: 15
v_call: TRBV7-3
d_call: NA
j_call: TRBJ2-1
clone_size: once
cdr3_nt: TGTGCCAGCAGCGCGGACGAGCAGATCTACAATGAGCAGTTCTTC
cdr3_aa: CASSADEQIYNEQFF

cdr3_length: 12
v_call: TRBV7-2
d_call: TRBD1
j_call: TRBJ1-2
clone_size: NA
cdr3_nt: TGTGCCAGCAGCAACACGACAGGGGGCTACACCTTC
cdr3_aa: CASSNTTGGYTF

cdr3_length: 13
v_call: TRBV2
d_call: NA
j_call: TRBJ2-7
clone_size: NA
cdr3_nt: TGTGCCAGCAAACGGGACGGACCCTACGAGCAGTACTTC
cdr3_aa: CASKRDGPYEQYF

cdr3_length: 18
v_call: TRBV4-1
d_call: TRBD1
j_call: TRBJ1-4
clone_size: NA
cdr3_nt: TGCGCCAGCAGCCAAGTAGCCAGGGGGCGTAGAGCGGGTGAAAAACTGTTTTTT
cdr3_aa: CASSQVARGRRAGEKLFF

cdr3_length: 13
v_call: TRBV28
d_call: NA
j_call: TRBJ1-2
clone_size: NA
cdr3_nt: TGTGCCAGCAGTTTAGGGGCCAGCTATGGCTACACCTTC
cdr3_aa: CASSLGASYGYTF

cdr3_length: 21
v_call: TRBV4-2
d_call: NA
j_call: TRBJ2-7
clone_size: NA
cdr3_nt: TGTGCCAGCAGCCAAGGGTCAGTCGAAAGGGGGCGGCGGGATGGGGCCTACGAGCAGTACTTC
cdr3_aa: CASSQGSVERGRRDGAYEQYF

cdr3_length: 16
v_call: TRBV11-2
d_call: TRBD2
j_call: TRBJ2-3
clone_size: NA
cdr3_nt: TGTGCCAGCAGCCCCCGGGGCAGCGGGAGGCCAGATACGCAGTATTTT
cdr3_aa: CASSPRGSGRPDTQYF

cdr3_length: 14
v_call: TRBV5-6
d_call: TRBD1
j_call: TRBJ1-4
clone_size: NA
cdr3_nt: TGTGCCAGCAGCTCGGGACAGACTAATGAAAAACTGTTTTTT
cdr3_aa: CASSSGQTNEKLFF

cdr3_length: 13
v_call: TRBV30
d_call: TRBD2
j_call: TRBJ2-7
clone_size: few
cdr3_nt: TGTGCCGGGGGGACTAGCGGCCCTTACGAGCAGTACTTC
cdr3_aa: CAGGTSGPYEQYF